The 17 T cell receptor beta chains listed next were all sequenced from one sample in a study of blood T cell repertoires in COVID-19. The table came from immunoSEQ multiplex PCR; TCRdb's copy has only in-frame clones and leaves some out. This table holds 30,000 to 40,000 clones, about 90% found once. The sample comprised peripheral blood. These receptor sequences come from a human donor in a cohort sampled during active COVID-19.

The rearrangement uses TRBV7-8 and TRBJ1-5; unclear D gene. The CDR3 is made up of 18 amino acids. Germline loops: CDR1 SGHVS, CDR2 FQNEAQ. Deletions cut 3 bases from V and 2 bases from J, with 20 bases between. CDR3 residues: CASSLAGLGNIGNQPQHF. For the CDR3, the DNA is TGTGCCAGCAGCTTGGCGGGTTTGGGAAATATAGGCAATCAGCCCCAGCATTTT.

CDR3 protein: CASSQGNRVVTGELFF. The CDR3 DNA reads as TGTGCCAGCAGCCAAGGGAACAGGGTTGTCACCGGGGAGCTGTTTTTT. The chain employs TRBV4-2 and TRBJ2-2, with a tentative D call TRBD1 (6 bases). The CDR3 has 16 residues. V lost 1 base and J 4 bases, leaving 13 bases between the germline ends. From germline, CDR1 is LGHNA and CDR2 YNFKEQ.

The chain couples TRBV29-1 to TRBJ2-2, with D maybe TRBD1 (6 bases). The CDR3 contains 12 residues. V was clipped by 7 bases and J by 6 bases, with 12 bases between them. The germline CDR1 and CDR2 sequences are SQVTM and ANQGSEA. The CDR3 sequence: CSGQGWAGELFF. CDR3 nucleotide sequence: TGCAGCGGTCAGGGGTGGGCCGGGGAGCTGTTTTTT.

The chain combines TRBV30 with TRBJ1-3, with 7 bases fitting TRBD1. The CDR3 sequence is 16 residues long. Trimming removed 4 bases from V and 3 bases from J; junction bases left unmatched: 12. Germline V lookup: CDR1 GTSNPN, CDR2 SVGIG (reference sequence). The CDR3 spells CAWMNDRALGGNTIYF. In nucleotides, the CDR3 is TGTGCCTGGATGAACGACAGGGCATTAGGTGGAAACACCATATATTTT. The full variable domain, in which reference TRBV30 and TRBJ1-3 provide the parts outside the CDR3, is SQTIHQWPATLVQPVGSPLSLECTVEGTSNPNLYWYRQAAGRGLQLLFYSVGIGQISSEVPQNLSASRPQDRQFILSSKKLLLSDSGFYLCAWMNDRALGGNTIYFGEGSWLTVV.

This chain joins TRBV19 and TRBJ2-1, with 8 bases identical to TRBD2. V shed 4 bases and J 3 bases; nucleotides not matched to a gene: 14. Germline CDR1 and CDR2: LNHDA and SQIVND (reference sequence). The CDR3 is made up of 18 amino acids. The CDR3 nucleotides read TGTGCCAGTAGTACCCTCTTGTTCGGGGGGGCTCTCTACAATGAGCAGTTCTTC. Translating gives CASSTLLFGGALYNEQFF.

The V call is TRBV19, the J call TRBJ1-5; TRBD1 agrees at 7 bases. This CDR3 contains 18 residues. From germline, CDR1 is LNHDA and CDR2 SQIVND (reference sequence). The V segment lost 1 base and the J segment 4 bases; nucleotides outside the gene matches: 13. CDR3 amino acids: CASSIAGTGVLLNQPQHF. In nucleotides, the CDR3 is TGTGCCAGTAGTATAGCGGGAACAGGGGTCCTCTTAAATCAGCCCCAGCATTTT.

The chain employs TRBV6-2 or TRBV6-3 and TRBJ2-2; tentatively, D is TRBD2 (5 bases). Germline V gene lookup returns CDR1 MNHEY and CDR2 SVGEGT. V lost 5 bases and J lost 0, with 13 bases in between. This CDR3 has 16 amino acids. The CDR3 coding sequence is TGTGCCAGCAGTGACTGGGGAGCCGCGAACACCGGGGAGCTGTTTTTT. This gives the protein CASSDWGAANTGELFF.

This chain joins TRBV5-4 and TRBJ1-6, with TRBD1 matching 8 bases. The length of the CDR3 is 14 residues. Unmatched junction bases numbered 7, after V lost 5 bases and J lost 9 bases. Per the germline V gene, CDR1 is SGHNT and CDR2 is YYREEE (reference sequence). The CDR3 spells CASRPQGVGSPLHF. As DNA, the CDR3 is TGTGCCAGCAGGCCACAGGGGGTGGGTTCACCCCTCCACTTT.

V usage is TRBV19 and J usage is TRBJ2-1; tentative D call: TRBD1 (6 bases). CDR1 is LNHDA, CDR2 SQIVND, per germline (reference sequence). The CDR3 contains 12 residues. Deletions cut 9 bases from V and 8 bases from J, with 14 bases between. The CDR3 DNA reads TGTGCCAGCACCGGACAGATCGATGAGCAGTTCTTC. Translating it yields CASTGQIDEQFF.

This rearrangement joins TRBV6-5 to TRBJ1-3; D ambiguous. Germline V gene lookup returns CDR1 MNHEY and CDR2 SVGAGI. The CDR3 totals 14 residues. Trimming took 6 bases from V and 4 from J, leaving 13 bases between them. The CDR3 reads CASRMRSSGNTIYF. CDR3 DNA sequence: TGTGCCAGCAGGATGAGGAGTTCCGGAAACACCATATATTTT.

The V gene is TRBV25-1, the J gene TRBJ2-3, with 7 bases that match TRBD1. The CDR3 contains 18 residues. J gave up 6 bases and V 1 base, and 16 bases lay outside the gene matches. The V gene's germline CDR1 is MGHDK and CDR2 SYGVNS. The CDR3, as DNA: TGTGCCAGCAGTGAATGGGAAGGGGGCCCCTTGCCCAGGGATACGCAGTATTTT. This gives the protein CASSEWEGGPLPRDTQYF.

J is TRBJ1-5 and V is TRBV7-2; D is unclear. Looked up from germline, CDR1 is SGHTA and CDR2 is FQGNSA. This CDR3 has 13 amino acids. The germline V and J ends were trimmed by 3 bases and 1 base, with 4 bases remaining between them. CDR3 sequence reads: CASSFGSNQPQHF. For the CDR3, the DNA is TGTGCCAGCAGCTTCGGGAGCAATCAGCCCCAGCATTTT.

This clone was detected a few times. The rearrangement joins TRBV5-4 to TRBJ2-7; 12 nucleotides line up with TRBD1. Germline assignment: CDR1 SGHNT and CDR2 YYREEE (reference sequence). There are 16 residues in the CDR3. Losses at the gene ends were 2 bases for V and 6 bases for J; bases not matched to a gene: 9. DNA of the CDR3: TGTGCCAGCAGCTTAAGTGTGGGACAGGGGGCGGGCGAGCAGTACTTC. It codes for CASSLSVGQGAGEQYF.

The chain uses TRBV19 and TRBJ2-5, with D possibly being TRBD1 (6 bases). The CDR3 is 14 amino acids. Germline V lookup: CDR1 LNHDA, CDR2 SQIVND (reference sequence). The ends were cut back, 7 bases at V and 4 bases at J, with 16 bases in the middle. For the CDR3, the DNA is TGTGCCAGTACCGCAGGCAGGGGAAGAGAGACCCAGTACTTC. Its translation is CASTAGRGRETQYF.

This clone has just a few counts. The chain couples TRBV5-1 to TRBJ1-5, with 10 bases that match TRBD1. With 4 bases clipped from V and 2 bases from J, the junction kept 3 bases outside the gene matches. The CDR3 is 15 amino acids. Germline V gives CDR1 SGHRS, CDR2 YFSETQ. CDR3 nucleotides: TGCGCCAGCAGCACTGGGACAGGGGGCAATCAGCCCCAGCATTTT. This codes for CASSTGTGGNQPQHF.

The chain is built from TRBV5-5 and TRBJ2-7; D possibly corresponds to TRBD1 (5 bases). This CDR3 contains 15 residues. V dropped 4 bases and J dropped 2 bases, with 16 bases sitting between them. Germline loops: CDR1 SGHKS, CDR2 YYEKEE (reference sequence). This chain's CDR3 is CASSRQDTAAYEQYF. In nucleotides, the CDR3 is TGTGCCAGCAGCCGTCAGGACACCGCGGCCTACGAGCAGTACTTC.

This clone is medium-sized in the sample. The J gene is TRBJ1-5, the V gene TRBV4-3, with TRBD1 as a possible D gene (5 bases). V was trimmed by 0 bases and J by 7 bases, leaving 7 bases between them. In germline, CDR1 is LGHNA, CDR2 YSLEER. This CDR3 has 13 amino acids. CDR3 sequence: CASSQERGQPQHF. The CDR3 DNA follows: TGCGCCAGCAGCCAAGAACGGGGGCAGCCCCAGCATTTT.